Listed below are T cell receptor beta chains from one sample, sequenced in a study of radiotherapy plus CTLA-4 blockade in lung cancer. This table comes from immunoSEQ multiplex PCR, and its TCRdb copy is limited to in-frame clones, with some not included. The sample contains over 70,000 clones, about 86% of which appear only once. The sample in question was peripheral blood, obtained from a patient treated with radiotherapy plus ipilimumab. These receptors were collected from a human donor with non-small cell lung cancer who had a partial response to radiotherapy plus ipilimumab. The CDR3 runs from the conserved cysteine through the conserved F or W. A D gene is named only where the DNA matches it firmly. For some rows the clone size is stated as once, few or many, or as a class when expanded; others skip it.

D	J	V	size	CDR3	DNA
NA	TRBJ2-2	TRBV5-1	NA	CASSQGPEAIGGELFF	TGCGCCAGCAGCCAGGGCCCTGAGGCGATAGGCGGGGAGCTGTTTTTT
NA	TRBJ2-1	TRBV25-1	NA	CASSERGNEQFF	TGTGCCAGCAGTGAGCGGGGAAATGAGCAGTTCTTC
NA	TRBJ2-1	TRBV7-3	once	CASSLSSGHSYNEQFF	TGTGCCAGCAGCTTATCCAGCGGCCACTCCTACAATGAGCAGTTCTTC
TRBD2	TRBJ2-7	TRBV28	NA	CASSSGGLAGFLEQYF	TGTGCCAGCAGTTCCGGAGGGCTAGCGGGATTTCTCGAGCAGTACTTC
NA	TRBJ1-5	TRBV6-1	few	CASSPPGFNQPQHF	TGTGCCAGCAGTCCCCCAGGGTTCAATCAGCCCCAGCATTTT
NA	TRBJ1-6	TRBV4-1	NA	CASSLTSTGSGSPLHF	TGCGCCAGCAGCCTAACGAGCACAGGGTCCGGTTCACCCCTCCACTTT
NA	TRBJ1-1	TRBV18	NA	CASSPPIGDTEAFF	TGTGCCAGCTCACCACCGATCGGAGACACTGAAGCTTTCTTT
TRBD2	TRBJ2-7	TRBV27	NA	CASRTSGNYEQYF	TGTGCCAGCCGGACTAGCGGGAACTACGAGCAGTACTTC
TRBD1	TRBJ2-5	TRBV28	once	CASSPIGQARKDEQYF	TGTGCCAGCAGTCCAATAGGACAGGCCCGAAAAGATGAGCAGTACTTC
TRBD1	TRBJ2-1	TRBV6-6	NA	CASSVDRGSYNEQFF	TGTGCCAGCAGCGTGGACAGGGGATCCTACAATGAGCAGTTCTTC
TRBD1	TRBJ2-6	TRBV18	NA	CASSGTGAGANVLTF	TGTGCCAGCTCGGGGACAGGGGCTGGGGCCAACGTCCTGACTTTC
NA	TRBJ2-2	TRBV19	NA	CASSMSGFEGGKTGELFF	TGTGCCAGTAGTATGTCGGGTTTTGAGGGCGGGAAAACCGGGGAGCTGTTTTTT
TRBD2	TRBJ2-3	TRBV2	NA	CASSLLAGGGADTQYF	TGTGCCAGCAGCCTACTAGCGGGTGGGGGGGCAGATACGCAGTATTTT
NA	TRBJ2-2	TRBV9	NA	CASSVAPQSGTGELFF	TGTGCCAGCAGCGTAGCTCCGCAGTCGGGCACCGGGGAGCTGTTTTTT
NA	TRBJ2-1	TRBV6-5	NA	CASSGGYNYNEQFF	TGTGCCAGCAGTGGCGGTTATAACTACAATGAGCAGTTCTTC
TRBD2	TRBJ2-7	TRBV28	NA	CASRPAGRGDEQYF	TGTGCCAGCCGTCCAGCCGGGAGGGGCGACGAGCAGTACTTC
TRBD1	TRBJ2-1	TRBV5-6	NA	CASTRDRAYNEQFF	TGTGCCAGCACCCGGGACAGGGCTTACAATGAGCAGTTCTTC
NA	TRBJ1-4	TRBV27	NA	CASSFMRGSTNEKLFF	TGTGCCAGCAGTTTCATGCGCGGGTCAACTAATGAAAAACTGTTTTTT
NA	TRBJ1-1	TRBV4-3	few	CASSQLLSDTEAFF	TGCGCCAGCAGCCAGCTTCTTTCGGACACTGAAGCTTTCTTT
NA	TRBJ1-1	TRBV15	NA	CATSRSREAVTEAFF	TGTGCCACCAGCAGGAGCAGGGAGGCTGTCACTGAAGCTTTCTTT
NA	TRBJ1-4	TRBV2	NA	CASRRTDQRNEKLFF	TGTGCCAGCAGGAGGACAGATCAAAGGAATGAAAAACTGTTTTTT
TRBD1	TRBJ1-5	TRBV28	once	CASSFSLGQGSNQPQHF	TGTGCCAGCAGTTTCTCACTGGGACAGGGTAGCAATCAGCCCCAGCATTTT
NA	TRBJ1-1	TRBV19	NA	CASGEGANTEAFF	TGTGCCAGTGGAGAAGGAGCGAACACTGAAGCTTTCTTT
TRBD2	TRBJ2-3	TRBV19	NA	CASSMGLAGVTDTQYF	TGTGCCAGTAGTATGGGATTAGCGGGAGTGACAGATACGCAGTATTTT
NA	TRBJ2-1	TRBV19	once	CATQVEGGLSSYNEQFF	TGTGCCACCCAGGTAGAGGGCGGGCTGAGCTCCTACAATGAGCAGTTCTTC
TRBD2	TRBJ2-3	TRBV5-4	NA	CASSSTSGRSDTQYF	TGTGCCAGCAGCTCTACTAGCGGGAGGTCAGATACGCAGTATTTT
NA	TRBJ2-3	TRBV7-7	NA	CASSPDYHLNTQYF	TGTGCTAGCAGCCCAGACTACCACCTGAATACGCAGTATTTT
NA	TRBJ2-3	TRBV28	NA	CASSLSNLGDTQYF	TGTGCCAGCAGTTTAAGTAATCTAGGAGATACGCAGTATTTT
NA	TRBJ2-5	TRBV6-1	NA	CASSVRGQETQYF	TGTGCCAGCAGTGTTAGGGGGCAAGAGACCCAGTACTTC
NA	TRBJ2-2	TRBV5-6	NA	CASSLAGLDTGELFF	TGTGCCAGCAGCTTGGCGGGGTTGGACACCGGGGAGCTGTTTTTT
NA	TRBJ1-1	TRBV28	NA	CASSFRLNTEAFF	TGTGCCAGCAGTTTTCGTTTGAACACTGAAGCTTTCTTT
NA	TRBJ1-5	TRBV29-1	NA	CSVGESNQPQHF	TGCAGCGTTGGGGAGAGTAATCAGCCCCAGCATTTT
TRBD1	TRBJ1-1	TRBV7-3	NA	CASSPGQGEAFF	TGTGCCAGCAGCCCCGGACAGGGTGAAGCTTTCTTT
NA	TRBJ2-1	TRBV10-3	NA	CAISVSGPIYNEQFF	TGTGCCATCAGTGTTAGCGGTCCCATTTACAATGAGCAGTTCTTC
NA	TRBJ1-5	TRBV7-2	NA	CASSLAGTGNQPQHF	TGTGCCAGCAGCTTAGCGGGAACAGGGAATCAGCCCCAGCATTTT
NA	TRBJ2-1	TRBV28	NA	CASSPFGNEQFF	TGTGCCAGCAGTCCTTTCGGGAATGAGCAGTTCTTC
NA	TRBJ1-5	TRBV6-5	NA	CASSRGQGGLGPQHF	TGTGCCAGCAGTCGCGGCCAGGGAGGACTAGGGCCCCAGCATTTT
TRBD1	TRBJ2-2	TRBV25-1	NA	CASSAKRDRVTGELFF	TGTGCCAGCAGTGCGAAACGGGACAGGGTCACCGGGGAGCTGTTTTTT
NA	TRBJ2-7	TRBV6-1	NA	CASSDRDNLSYEQYF	TGTGCCAGCAGTGACCGGGACAACCTTAGCTACGAGCAGTACTTC
TRBD2	TRBJ2-1	TRBV27	once	CASSSGLADEQFF	TGTGCCAGCAGTTCGGGACTAGCGGATGAGCAGTTCTTC
NA	TRBJ2-7	TRBV16	NA	CASSPREFTYEQYF	TGTGCCAGCAGCCCTCGGGAGTTTACCTACGAGCAGTACTTC
TRBD2	TRBJ2-7	TRBV4-1	NA	CASSQELAGVFEQYF	TGCGCCAGCAGCCAAGAATTAGCGGGAGTTTTCGAGCAGTACTTC
NA	TRBJ2-7	TRBV2	NA	CASSRDWNYEQYF	TGTGCCAGCAGTCGGGACTGGAACTACGAGCAGTACTTC
NA	TRBJ1-2	TRBV28	NA	CASSPRQVYGYTF	TGTGCCAGCAGCCCGAGACAGGTCTATGGCTACACCTTC
TRBD1	TRBJ1-6	TRBV9	once	CASSVDRGSYNSPLHF	TGTGCCAGCAGCGTAGACAGGGGCTCTTATAATTCACCCCTCCACTTT
NA	TRBJ1-5	TRBV4-1	NA	CASSQRMGPDSNQPQHF	TGCGCCAGCAGCCAGAGGATGGGGCCGGATAGCAATCAGCCCCAGCATTTT
NA	TRBJ1-5	TRBV9	NA	CASSVEIQGLLNQPQHF	TGTGCCAGCAGCGTAGAGATTCAGGGGCTCCTAAATCAGCCCCAGCATTTT
TRBD2	TRBJ2-3	TRBV10-3	NA	CAIMPGLGIGDTQYF	TGTGCCATCATGCCGGGACTAGGCATAGGAGATACGCAGTATTTT
TRBD1	TRBJ2-3	TRBV19	NA	CASSRQGYTDTQYF	TGTGCCAGTAGTAGACAGGGATACACAGATACGCAGTATTTT
NA	TRBJ1-2	TRBV19	NA	CASSIDSTYGYTF	TGTGCCAGTAGTATAGACAGTACCTATGGCTACACCTTC